Below, 24 T cell receptor beta chains from the same sample are listed, as sequenced in a study of blood T cells in healthy people across ages. Combining a sample-barcoded 5' primer with a J-beta primer mix, a second PCR ran for about 7 to 11 cycles. TCRdb processed the 5' RACE reads anew with MiXCR; each CDR3 protein has one entry. The repertoire consists of under 2 million distinct CDR3 sequences, with approximately 32% occurring once and the leading ten covering roughly 10%. Sequenced material: blood. These receptor sequences come from a woman in her thirties in good health.

This clonotype came up a few times. This chain joins TRBV7-6 and TRBJ2-5; D is perhaps TRBD1 (6 bases). The V end was cut by 5 bases, the J end by 4 bases, with 20 bases between. Germline assignment: CDR1 SGHVS and CDR2 FNYEAQ. The CDR3 length is 16 residues. For the CDR3, the DNA is TGTGCCAGCAGCATCTCGACAGGTGGGGCTCGAGAGACCCAGTACTTC. Protein sequence: CASSISTGGARETQYF. Filled out from reference TRBV7-6 and TRBJ2-5, the complete variable domain reads GAGVSQSPRYKVTKRGQDVALRCDPISGHVSLYWYRQALGQGPEFLTYFNYEAQQDKSGLPNDRFSAERPEGSISTLTIQRTEQRDSAMYRCASSISTGGARETQYFGPGTRLLVL.

This clonotype was seen a handful of times. The rearrangement links TRBV15 to TRBJ2-3, with unresolved D. This CDR3 contains 14 residues. In germline, CDR1 is LNHNV, CDR2 YYDKDF (reference sequence). V lost 2 bases to trimming and J lost 1 base, with 7 bases between them. The CDR3, as DNA: TGTGCCACCAGCAGATCGGCCGGCACAGATACGCAGTATTTT. Encoded protein: CATSRSAGTDTQYF.

The gene calls are TRBV4-1 and TRBJ2-1, with 7 bases lining up with TRBD2. Trimming at V came to 3 bases and at J to 5 bases, leaving 19 bases not matched to a gene. The germline V gene has CDR1 MGHRA and CDR2 YSYEKL. The CDR3 covers 19 residues. This chain's CDR3 is CASSQDEGVERDPNNEQFF. The CDR3 DNA follows: TGCGCCAGCAGCCAGGATGAAGGAGTAGAGCGGGATCCTAACAATGAGCAGTTCTTC.

This chain links TRBV11-3 with TRBJ2-3, with a weak D call TRBD1 (6 bases). The CDR3 length is 15 residues. Trimming cost V 5 bases and J 4 bases, with 16 bases left between them. The germline V gene encodes CDR1 SGHNT and CDR2 YENEEA. CDR3 residues: CASSLGEGGADTQYF. The CDR3 region has the DNA TGTGCCAGCAGCCTGGGGGAAGGGGGTGCAGATACGCAGTATTTT.

The rearrangement links TRBV13 to TRBJ2-4, with a weak D call TRBD2 (6 bases). The J call is in doubt because the DNA end fits TRBJ2-7 better. CDR1 and CDR2 (germline): PRHDT, FYEKMQ (reference sequence). This CDR3 has 15 residues. The CDR3 sequence is CASSYSGLYSYEQYF. The CDR3 bases are TGTGCCAGCAGCTACTCGGGACTGTACTCCTACGAGCAGTACTTC.

This clonotype was seen a handful of times. The chain combines TRBV6-2 or TRBV6-3 with TRBJ2-1; 13 nucleotides match TRBD2. The germline V gene has CDR1 MNHEY and CDR2 SVGEGT. There are 16 residues in the CDR3. V was clipped by 4 bases and J by 6 bases; unmatched bases: 6. CDR3 residues: CASSLTSGGLSNEQFF. In DNA, the CDR3 is TGTGCCAGCAGTTTGACTAGCGGGGGGCTTTCCAATGAGCAGTTCTTC.

This clonotype was counted a few times. Here the CDR3 DNA reads TGTGCCAGCAGCCAAGTCACAGGGGGTAGCGCTGAAGCTTTCTTT. Translation gives CASSQVTGGSAEAFF. V usage is TRBV3-1 and J usage is TRBJ1-1; TRBD1 matches at 8 bases. CDR3 length: 15 residues. The J segment lost 6 bases and the V segment lost 1 base, leaving 7 bases of the junction unmatched. Germline loops: CDR1 LGHDT, CDR2 YNNKEL (reference sequence). Combining the CDR3 with reference TRBV3-1 and TRBJ1-1 gives the whole variable domain DTAVSQTPKYLVTQMGNDKSIKCEQNLGHDTMYWYKQDSKKFLKIMFSYNNKELIINETVPNRFSPKSPDKAHLNLHINSLELGDSAVYFCASSQVTGGSAEAFFGQGTRLTVV.

This clonotype was observed a handful of times. CDR3 in DNA: TGCGCCAGCAGCCGCTGGTCGACAGGGAAGAACACCGGGGAGCTGTTTTTT. Protein product: CASSRWSTGKNTGELFF. V and J are TRBV4-1 and TRBJ2-2, with TRBD1 matching 7 bases. V lost 4 bases, J lost 1 base, and 9 bases stayed unmatched. CDR1 and CDR2 (germline): MGHRA, YSYEKL. The CDR3 is 17 amino acids.

This clonotype appeared many times. The rearrangement uses TRBV11-2 and TRBJ2-3; the D is unclear. Trimming shortened V by 1 base and J by 5 bases, and 7 bases separated the two germline ends. CDR3 length: 13 residues. Germline loops: CDR1 SGHAT, CDR2 FQNNGV. CDR3 sequence: CASSLAPIDTQYF. DNA of the CDR3: TGTGCCAGCAGCTTAGCCCCTATAGATACGCAGTATTTT.

The chain uses TRBV20-1 and TRBJ2-1; D not certain. The V gene's germline CDR1 is DFQATT and CDR2 SNEGSKA (reference sequence). The V end was cut by 1 base, the J end by 7 bases, with 17 bases between. CDR3 length: 15 amino acids. The CDR3 protein is CSARATSRGGNEQFF. As DNA, the CDR3 is TGCAGTGCTAGAGCGACGAGCCGAGGTGGGAATGAGCAGTTCTTC.

This clonotype was counted only a few times. The rearrangement links TRBV20-1 to TRBJ2-3; TRBD2 aligns across 13 bases. The CDR3 consists of 15 residues. Losses at the gene ends were 3 bases for V and 10 bases for J; bases not matched to a gene: 10. CDR1 is DFQATT and CDR2 is SNEGSKA in the germline V gene (reference sequence). CDR3 nucleotide sequence: TGCAGTGCTAGGGAACTAGCGGGAGGGCCTCCGGCGCAGTATTTT. Translation: CSARELAGGPPAQYF.

V gene TRBV6-5 combines with J gene TRBJ2-1, with a weak D call TRBD2 (7 bases). CDR3 length: 13 residues. Trimming stripped 10 bases from V and 6 bases from J, with 16 bases between. Looked up from germline, CDR1 is MNHEY and CDR2 is SVGAGI. The DNA of the CDR3 is TGTGCCACCTGTCCGGGGGGCGTCAATGAGCAGTTCTTC. Protein sequence: CATCPGGVNEQFF.

This rearrangement joins TRBV6-1 to TRBJ1-2; D is perhaps TRBD1 (5 bases). This CDR3 is 15 amino acids long. V was clipped by 1 base and J by 6 bases, with 15 bases between them. Looked up from germline, CDR1 is MNHNS and CDR2 is SASEGT. In nucleotides, the CDR3 is TGTGCCAGCAGTGAAGGATCCCCGACAGTTCATGGCTACACCTTC. Its translation: CASSEGSPTVHGYTF.

CDR3 sequence (DNA): TGTGCCAGCAGCTTGGCTAGCGGGAGTCCCCCAGATACGCAGTATTTT. It encodes CASSLASGSPPDTQYF. The V call is TRBV5-5, the J call TRBJ2-3; the match to TRBD2 covers 10 bases. The CDR3 sequence is 16 residues long. V lost 0 bases to trimming and J lost 4 bases; unmatched junction nucleotides: 5. The germline CDR1 and CDR2 sequences are SGHKS and YYEKEE (reference sequence). The whole variable domain, remainder taken from reference TRBV5-5 and TRBJ2-3, is DAGVTQSPTHLIKTRGQQVTLRCSPISGHKSVSWYQQVLGQGPQFIFQYYEKEERGRGNFPDRFSARQFPNYSSELNVNALLLGDSALYLCASSLASGSPPDTQYFGPGTRLTVL.

This chain links TRBV28 with TRBJ2-5, with D unresolved. The CDR3 has 13 amino acids. Trimming cost V 8 bases and J 2 bases, with 12 bases left between them. In germline, CDR1 is MDHEN, CDR2 SYDVKM. CDR3 amino acids: CASSESAQETQYF. For the CDR3, the DNA is TGTGCCAGCTCCGAATCAGCGCAAGAGACCCAGTACTTC.

This clonotype has just a few counts. The rearrangement uses TRBV9 and TRBJ2-7; 8 nucleotides align to TRBD1. This CDR3 comprises 16 residues. Germline V CDR1 and CDR2: SGDLS, YYNGEE. Trimming at V came to 4 bases and at J to 3 bases, leaving 12 bases not matched to a gene. The CDR3 bases are TGTGCCAGCAGCCCCTTTCGAGGACAGGGACACTACGAGCAGTACTTC. It encodes CASSPFRGQGHYEQYF.

V usage is TRBV20-1 and J usage is TRBJ1-1; weak D call: TRBD1 (5 bases). The germline gives CDR1 DFQATT, CDR2 SNEGSKA (reference sequence). The CDR3 loop spans 14 amino acids. V gave up 3 bases and J gave up 0 bases, with 11 bases separating them. The CDR3 loop reads CSASSGKLNTEAFF. The CDR3 bases are TGCAGTGCTAGTTCAGGGAAATTGAACACTGAAGCTTTCTTT.

This clonotype appeared many times. V is TRBV29-1 and J is TRBJ1-1; 11 nucleotides line up with TRBD1. The CDR3 runs to 14 residues. Germline values: CDR1 SQVTM, CDR2 ANQGSEA. The ends lost 6 bases at V and 3 bases at J; junction bases unmatched: 6. CDR3 loop: CSVRTGGMDTEAFF. The CDR3 region has the DNA TGCAGCGTGCGGACAGGGGGCATGGACACTGAAGCTTTCTTT.

This chain links TRBV6-6 with TRBJ2-1, with 7 bases that match TRBD1. Germline V gene lookup returns CDR1 MNHNY and CDR2 SVGAGI (reference sequence). The CDR3 consists of 14 residues. J lost 12 bases, V lost 6 bases, and 14 bases had no gene match. The CDR3 region is CASSPAPDRARQFF. CDR3 in DNA: TGTGCCAGCAGCCCCGCCCCTGACAGGGCTCGGCAGTTCTTC.

This clonotype was counted between two and nine times. CDR3 in amino acids: CASTLGLAGGPSADTQYF. CDR3 nucleotide sequence: TGTGCCAGCACCCTCGGACTAGCGGGAGGGCCCTCGGCAGATACGCAGTATTTT. The J gene is TRBJ2-3, the V gene TRBV28, with 15 bases matching TRBD2. Germline V lookup: CDR1 MDHEN, CDR2 SYDVKM. V dropped 7 bases and J dropped 4; count of bases not matched to a gene: 12. The CDR3 spans 18 residues.

The genes are TRBV20-1 and TRBJ1-2; 7 bases align to TRBD1. Losses at the gene ends were 2 bases for V and 1 base for J; bases not matched to a gene: 7. Germline V lookup: CDR1 DFQATT, CDR2 SNEGSKA (reference sequence). The CDR3 is 15 residues long. The CDR3 DNA sequence: TGCAGTGCTAGATCCCGACAGGGAATTAACTATGGCTACACCTTC. This translates into CSARSRQGINYGYTF.

This sequence joins TRBV5-1 and TRBJ2-2; D gene uncertain. The CDR3 covers 14 residues. The ends were cut back, 0 bases at V and 3 bases at J, with 6 bases in the middle. CDR1 SGHRS and CDR2 YFSETQ come from the germline V gene. This chain's CDR3 is CASSLDGDTGELFF. In nucleotides, the CDR3 is TGCGCCAGCAGCTTGGATGGGGACACCGGGGAGCTGTTTTTT.

Of note for this clonotype: One end of the junction does not line up with germline, which may come from a read error. The chain combines TRBV12-3 or TRBV12-4 with TRBJ2-1; D assignment may be TRBD1 or TRBD2 (6 bases each). The CDR3 is 13 residues long. CDR3 nucleotides: TGTACCAGCACCGGGGGCAGGGAAAATGAGCAGTTCTTC. Protein: CTSTGGRENEQFF.

Ten or more counts support this clonotype. The rearrangement joins TRBV29-1 to TRBJ2-7; D may correspond to TRBD1 or TRBD2 (6 bases each). This CDR3 has 15 amino acids. Germline V gene data show CDR1 as SQVTM and CDR2 as ANQGSEA. The V and J ends lost 7 bases and 6 bases respectively, with 25 bases between them. In DNA, the CDR3 is TGCAGCGGCAAGACACTCCCAGGGGTCGGGGGCGAGCAGTACTTC. Protein: CSGKTLPGVGGEQYF.